Presented here are 8 T cell receptor beta chains from one specimen sequenced in a study of regulatory T cells in long-lasting Graves disease (dated by TCRdb to the early 2020s). According to the study, the label for this sample's time point signals: persistent/refractory GD, antithyroid drugs over 5 years with positive TRAb. For both TCR sequencing and RNA sequencing, RNA was extracted from PBMCs using TRIzol. Library preparation was by multiplex PCR. Sequenced using an Illumina HiSeq 4000. To build TCR beta libraries, CDR3 regions were amplified by Arm-PCR using iRepertoire HTBI primers. TCRdb's own reprocessing of the public reads used fastp at Q25 and MiXCR and kept productive beta chains. Rows are unified per CDR3 protein, each entry keeping the most common DNA and genes. This sample is represented by 700,000 or so distinct CDR3 sequences; about 30% of them were singletons. Clones ranked in the top ten supply 40% to 55% of the sample.

Sequenced here: peripheral blood mononuclear cells (PBMCs), sampled when the disease was refractory, from a patient treated with antithyroid drugs. All receptors derive from a female donor with Graves disease.

In its sample, this clonotype was seen a few times. The chain has TRBV24-1 and TRBJ1-5, with D perhaps TRBD1 (5 bases). CDR3 length: 14 amino acids. The germline CDR1 and CDR2 sequences are KGHDR and SFDVKD. Trimming stripped 6 bases from V and 7 bases from J, with 15 bases between. CDR3 coding DNA: TGTGCCACCAGTCCGAACCCCGCAGGGCAGCCCCAGCATTTT. It translates to CATSPNPAGQPQHF.

With regard to this clonotype: A much larger clone is a single base away; this may be a read error. This chain connects TRBV28 to TRBJ1-6; possible D gene TRBD1, 6 bases. The germline gives CDR1 MDHEN, CDR2 SYDVKM. With 8 bases removed from V and 8 bases from J, the gap between germline ends came to 22 bases. This CDR3 is built from 16 residues. CDR3 sequence: CASCPWGRRSYSPLHF. DNA for the CDR3: TGTGCCAGCTGTCCCTGGGGGCGCAGGAGCTATTCACCCCTCCACTTT.

This clonotype was seen more than once but under ten times. V and J are TRBV5-1 and TRBJ2-6; no firm D call. Per the germline V gene, CDR1 is SGHRS and CDR2 is YFSETQ. The CDR3 is 16 residues long. V lost 0 bases, J lost 0 bases, and 7 bases lay in between. The CDR3 DNA is TGCGCCAGCAGCTTGGTAGGCACCTCTGGGGCCAACGTCCTGACTTTC. Protein: CASSLVGTSGANVLTF.

The chain couples TRBV6-5 to TRBJ1-5; 8 bases agree with TRBD1. The CDR3 has 19 residues. In germline, CDR1 is MNHEY, CDR2 SVGAGI. V lost 5 bases and J lost 1; bases outside the gene matches: 16. CDR3 DNA sequence: TGTGCCAGCAGTCGTAACAGAGGGACAGGTATAGGGAGCAATCAGCCCCAGCATTTT. Translation: CASSRNRGTGIGSNQPQHF.

The rearrangement uses TRBV12-3 or TRBV12-4 and TRBJ1-5, with D uncertain. The CDR3 is made up of 16 amino acids. Trimming left V 1 base short and J 3 bases short, with 13 bases between. CDR3 loop: CASSLGPLRVNQPQHF. The CDR3, as DNA: TGTGCCAGCAGTTTAGGTCCCTTACGAGTCAATCAGCCCCAGCATTTT.

The J gene is TRBJ2-4, the V gene TRBV29-1, with a tentative D call TRBD2 (5 bases). This CDR3 is built from 12 residues. V lost 3 bases and J lost 6, with 9 bases in between. CDR1 is SQVTM and CDR2 is ANQGSEA in the germline V gene. DNA for the CDR3: TGCAGCGTTGATAGCGTGGCAAACATTCAGTACTTC. Protein: CSVDSVANIQYF. Variable domain in full (rest from reference TRBV29-1 and TRBJ2-4): SAVISQKPSRDICQRGTSLTIQCQVDSQVTMMFWYRQQPGQSLTLIATANQGSEATYESGFVIDKFPISRPNLTFSTLTVSNMSPEDSSIYLCSVDSVANIQYFGAGTRLSVL.

This clonotype was seen once. This rearrangement joins TRBV30 to TRBJ1-2; weak D call: TRBD1 (5 bases). Germline V gene lookup returns CDR1 GTSNPN and CDR2 SVGIG (reference sequence). The CDR3 consists of 14 residues. The ends were cut back, 4 bases at V and 3 bases at J, with 15 bases in the middle. The CDR3 bases are TGTGCCTGGAACCTAAGGGGCAGATACTATGGCTACACCTTC. Its translation: CAWNLRGRYYGYTF.

This clonotype was recorded only once. This rearrangement joins TRBV20-1 to TRBJ1-6; D is ambiguous. With 0 bases removed from V and 0 bases from J, the gap between germline ends came to 12 bases. This CDR3 has 17 residues. The germline V gene has CDR1 DFQATT and CDR2 SNEGSKA (reference sequence). The CDR3 spells CSARDLTFSSYNSPLHF. The DNA for the CDR3 is TGCAGTGCTAGAGATCTAACATTCAGCTCCTATAATTCACCCCTCCACTTT.